One sample yielded the 28 T cell receptor beta chains listed below, sequenced in a study of blood T cell repertoires in COVID-19. The table came from immunoSEQ multiplex PCR; TCRdb's copy has only in-frame clones and leaves some out. The sample lists about 63,000 clones; about 82% were seen once. The specimen sequenced was PBMCs or T cells enriched from blood (not recorded which). The receptors originated from a woman in her forties with acute COVID-19.

CDR3 sequence (DNA): TGTGCCAGCAGCGGACAGGTGAGCTCCTACGAGCAGTACTTC. It encodes CASSGQVSSYEQYF. The V call is TRBV11-2, the J call TRBJ2-7; 7 nucleotides agree with TRBD1. The CDR3 covers 14 residues. Trimming removed 5 bases from V and 0 bases from J; junction bases left unmatched: 4. Looked up from germline, CDR1 is SGHAT and CDR2 is FQNNGV. Full variable domain (missing parts from reference TRBV11-2 and TRBJ2-7): EAGVAQSPRYKIIEKRQSVAFWCNPISGHATLYWYQQILGQGPKLLIQFQNNGVVDDSQLPKDRFSAERLKGVDSTLKIQPAKLEDSAVYLCASSGQVSSYEQYFGPGTRLTVT.

The rearrangement uses TRBV3-1 (or the pseudogene TRBV3-2) and TRBJ2-3; D is unresolved. There are 16 residues in the CDR3. Germline V gives CDR1 LGHDT, CDR2 YNNKEL (reference sequence). Trimming removed 0 bases from V and 0 bases from J, with 10 bases in between. DNA of the CDR3: TGTGCCAGCAGCCAAGAGTCTACAGTTAGCACAGATACGCAGTATTTT. It yields the protein CASSQESTVSTDTQYF.

V and J are TRBV27 and TRBJ2-1; perhaps TRBD2 as D (6 bases). The CDR3 covers 15 residues. The V gene lost 5 bases and the J gene lost 2 bases, with 13 bases spanning the gap. Per germline, CDR1 MNHEY and CDR2 SMNVEV (reference sequence). CDR3: CASSLRDSTYNEQFF. The CDR3 nucleotides are TGTGCCAGCAGTCTACGGGACTCTACCTACAATGAGCAGTTCTTC.

The V and J genes are TRBV14 and TRBJ2-7; TRBD2 matches 12 bases. J gave up 11 bases and V 1 base, and 9 bases lay outside the gene matches. Germline assignment: CDR1 SGHDN and CDR2 FVKESK. The CDR3 spans 15 residues. The CDR3: CASSQGTSGTDLEYF. The CDR3 coding sequence is TGTGCCAGCAGCCAAGGGACTAGCGGGACGGATTTGGAGTACTTC.

Concerning this clone itself: A read error may produce the germline difference seen at one junction end. The chain carries TRBV10-3 and TRBJ1-2, with D unclear. There are 14 residues in the CDR3. The germline gives CDR1 ENHRY, CDR2 SYGVKD. CDR3 bases: TGTGCCATCAGTGATAGCGGTTCCTACTATGGCTTCACCTTC. This gives the protein CAISDSGSYYGFTF.

This clone was seen more than once but under ten times. J is TRBJ2-1 and V is TRBV20-1; tentatively, D is TRBD1 (5 bases). This CDR3 is 11 amino acids long. Looked up from germline, CDR1 is DFQATT and CDR2 is SNEGSKA (reference sequence). Trimming stripped 6 bases from V and 6 bases from J, with 9 bases between. CDR3 in DNA: TGCAGTGCCCATAGGGGCAATGAGCAGTTCTTC. Translating gives CSAHRGNEQFF.

This chain connects TRBV5-6 to TRBJ1-2; perhaps TRBD1 as D (6 bases). Germline loops: CDR1 SGHDT, CDR2 YYEEEE. The CDR3 contains 13 residues. V lost 5 bases and J lost 3, with 11 bases in between. The CDR3 coding sequence is TGTGCCAGCAGAGAACAGGGTGACTATGGCTACACCTTC. Protein: CASREQGDYGYTF.

V is TRBV6-6 and J is TRBJ1-1; 8 nucleotides line up with TRBD1. Germline lookup yields CDR1 MNHNY and CDR2 SVGAGI (reference sequence). V lost 8 bases, J lost 8 bases, and 1 base stayed unmatched. This CDR3 comprises 10 residues. The DNA of the CDR3 is TGTGCCAGCCGGGACAGGGAAGCTTTCTTT. Amino acid sequence: CASRDREAFF.

For the CDR3, the DNA is TGTGCCAGCACCCGAACGGGGAGGAGGGATACGCAGTATTTT. Amino acids: CASTRTGRRDTQYF. The chain links TRBV28 to TRBJ2-3; tentative D call: TRBD2 (6 bases). Trimming took 7 bases from V and 6 from J, leaving 17 bases between them. CDR1 and CDR2 (germline): MDHEN, SYDVKM. The CDR3 sequence is 14 residues long. Based on the CDR3 plus reference TRBV28 and TRBJ2-3, the full variable domain is DVKVTQSSRYLVKRTGEKVFLECVQDMDHENMFWYRQDPGLGLRLIYFSYDVKMKEKGDIPEGYSVSREKKERFSLILESASTNQTSMYLCASTRTGRRDTQYFGPGTRLTVL.

V is TRBV28 and J is TRBJ1-6; D perhaps matches TRBD1 (5 bases). The CDR3 contains 14 residues. Germline V gene data show CDR1 as MDHEN and CDR2 as SYDVKM. V shed 8 bases and J shed 4 bases, with 12 bases lying between them. CDR3 region: CASLAGLYNSPLHF. CDR3 DNA sequence: TGTGCCAGCCTGGCGGGACTTTATAATTCACCCCTCCACTTT.

This sequence joins TRBV19 and TRBJ2-2, with 7 bases lining up with TRBD2. The germline gives CDR1 LNHDA, CDR2 SQIVND (reference sequence). This CDR3 spans 16 amino acids. V trimming: 0 bases; J trimming: 4 bases; junction bases outside the gene matches: 5. CDR3 DNA: TGTGCCAGTAGTATAGACCCGGGGGGTAGCACCGGGGAGCTGTTTTTT. It encodes CASSIDPGGSTGELFF.

This sequence joins TRBV10-1 and TRBJ2-3; 8 bases align to TRBD2. The CDR3 loop spans 14 amino acids. CDR1 and CDR2 (germline): WNHNN, SYGVQD (reference sequence). Unmatched junction bases numbered 10, after V lost 10 bases and J lost 4 bases. The DNA of the CDR3 is TGCGCCACCTCCGGCGGGGGGAACTCAGATACGCAGTATTTT. Translated, it gives CATSGGGNSDTQYF.

The genes are TRBV18 and TRBJ2-1; TRBD2 might be the D (5 bases). Germline assignment: CDR1 KGHSH and CDR2 LQKENI. The CDR3 consists of 16 residues. V shed 1 base and J shed 0 bases, with 10 bases lying between them. CDR3 sequence reads: CASSPLGADSYNEQFF. In DNA form, the CDR3 reads TGTGCCAGCTCACCACTCGGAGCGGACTCCTACAATGAGCAGTTCTTC.

The rearrangement joins TRBV7-8 to TRBJ1-2; D call uncertain. Trimming took 6 bases from V and 3 from J, leaving 11 bases between them. Per germline, CDR1 SGHVS and CDR2 FQNEAQ. CDR3 length equals 13 residues. CDR3 protein: CASSTDYDYGYTF. The CDR3 nucleotides are TGTGCCAGCAGTACAGATTACGACTATGGCTACACCTTC.

The chain has TRBV2 and TRBJ1-2, with 9 bases fitting TRBD1. This CDR3 comprises 15 residues. Germline V CDR1 and CDR2: SNHLY, FYNNEI. Germline trimming cut 6 bases from V and 4 bases from J; bases unmatched to any gene: 9. CDR3 in amino acids: CASRDGTGLIYGYTF. The CDR3 bases are TGTGCCAGCAGAGACGGGACAGGGCTAATCTATGGCTACACCTTC.

This clone appeared a single time. The rearrangement uses TRBV2 and TRBJ2-4, with D perhaps TRBD2 (6 bases). The CDR3 is 14 residues long. The germline V gene has CDR1 SNHLY and CDR2 FYNNEI. The V end was cut by 8 bases, the J end by 5 bases, with 16 bases between. The CDR3 DNA follows: TGTGCCAGCGGGGACTCGCGAGTCCAAAACATTCAGTACTTC. This sequence encodes CASGDSRVQNIQYF.

The chain joins TRBV7-9 to TRBJ1-4; D perhaps matches TRBD1 (5 bases). The V gene's germline CDR1 is SEHNR and CDR2 FQNEAQ (reference sequence). Trimming removed 8 bases from V and 12 bases from J, with 22 bases in between. This CDR3 spans 14 amino acids. CDR3 sequence: CASRAGNSVGELFF. CDR3 in DNA: TGTGCCAGCCGGGCGGGGAATAGTGTGGGGGAACTGTTTTTT.

This clone was seen a single time. CDR3 coding DNA: TGTGCCAGTAGTATCTACGGGGATGAGCAGTTCTTC. Encoded protein: CASSIYGDEQFF. V is TRBV19 and J is TRBJ2-1; D is possibly TRBD2 (5 bases). The V and J ends lost 3 bases and 8 bases respectively, with 8 bases between them. CDR1 is LNHDA, CDR2 SQIVND, per germline (reference sequence). The CDR3 runs 12 residues. The variable domain in full, completed from reference TRBV19 and TRBJ2-1, reads DGGITQSPKYLFRKEGQNVTLSCEQNLNHDAMYWYRQDPGQGLRLIYYSQIVNDFQKGDIAEGYSVSREKKESFPLTVTSAQKNPTAFYLCASSIYGDEQFFGPGTRLTVL.

The rearrangement links TRBV5-4 to TRBJ2-5; D gene uncertain. V gave up 1 base and J gave up 3 bases, with 7 bases separating them. The CDR3 totals 13 residues. The germline V gene has CDR1 SGHNT and CDR2 YYREEE (reference sequence). The CDR3: CASSLPGKETQYF. The CDR3 nucleotides are TGTGCCAGCAGCTTGCCAGGCAAAGAGACCCAGTACTTC.

This clone was recorded a few times. The chain links TRBV7-6 to TRBJ2-7; D may be TRBD1 (5 bases). This CDR3 is built from 15 residues. Germline-derived CDR1 and CDR2 are SGHVS and FNYEAQ. V was shortened by 4 bases and J by 1 base, with 14 bases between the two germline ends. As DNA, the CDR3 is TGTGCCAGCAGCTCCAGGGAAACTTTGTCCTACGAGCAGTACTTC. Its protein is CASSSRETLSYEQYF. Looking up the rest from reference TRBV7-6 and TRBJ2-7 gives the full variable domain: GAGVSQSPRYKVTKRGQDVALRCDPISGHVSLYWYRQALGQGPEFLTYFNYEAQQDKSGLPNDRFSAERPEGSISTLTIQRTEQRDSAMYRCASSSRETLSYEQYFGPGTRLTVT.

The rearrangement uses TRBV28 and TRBJ1-4; 9 bases fit TRBD1. The CDR3 runs 15 residues. Unmatched junction bases numbered 7, after V lost 4 bases and J lost 7 bases. Germline CDR1 and CDR2: MDHEN and SYDVKM. CDR3 region: CASSYMGTGIEKLFF. CDR3 nucleotides: TGTGCCAGCAGTTATATGGGGACAGGGATTGAAAAACTGTTTTTT. The variable domain in full, with the rest retrieved from reference TRBV28 and TRBJ1-4, is DVKVTQSSRYLVKRTGEKVFLECVQDMDHENMFWYRQDPGLGLRLIYFSYDVKMKEKGDIPEGYSVSREKKERFSLILESASTNQTSMYLCASSYMGTGIEKLFFGSGTQLSVL.

CDR3 sequence (DNA): TGTGCCAGCAGCACCGACCGGGATCAGCCCCAGCATTTT. It encodes CASSTDRDQPQHF. The V call is TRBV11-2, the J call TRBJ1-5; D call uncertain. CDR1 and CDR2 (germline): SGHAT, FQNNGV. Trimming removed 5 bases from V and 5 bases from J, with 10 bases in between. This CDR3 comprises 13 residues.

The gene calls are TRBV11-2 and TRBJ1-2; maybe TRBD1 (6 bases). The ends were cut back, 6 bases at V and 2 bases at J, with 13 bases in the middle. The CDR3 contains 14 residues. Germline V gene data show CDR1 as SGHAT and CDR2 as FQNNGV. The DNA of the CDR3 is TGTGCCAGCAGTTCTCTGGGACACAACTATGGCTACACCTTC. Protein sequence: CASSSLGHNYGYTF.

The chain is built from TRBV12-2 and TRBJ2-5; whether TRBD2, the table's D call, matches the DNA was not checked. TRBV12-2 is labeled a pseudogene. The CDR3 spans 16 residues. This CDR3 reads CASRLVVCGRGETQYF. CDR3 nucleotide sequence: TGTGCAAGTCGCTTAGTTGTTTGCGGGAGGGGGGAGACCCAGTACTTC.

The V and J genes are TRBV5-4 and TRBJ1-2; the match to TRBD1 covers 12 bases. Germline V lookup: CDR1 SGHNT, CDR2 YYREEE (reference sequence). This CDR3 is 15 amino acids long. J lost 7 bases, V lost 6 bases, and 10 bases had no gene match. CDR3 region: CASTLSGTGGFGYTF. CDR3 DNA sequence: TGTGCCAGCACTCTTTCCGGGACAGGGGGCTTTGGCTACACCTTC.

This clone turned up a few times. The rearrangement joins TRBV28 to TRBJ1-5, with 10 bases fitting TRBD1. Looked up from germline, CDR1 is MDHEN and CDR2 is SYDVKM. The CDR3 runs 15 residues. V shed 7 bases, J shed 6 bases, and the junction held 9 bases outside the gene matches. CDR3 region: CASNTGTGERQPQHF. CDR3 nucleotide sequence: TGTGCCAGCAACACCGGGACAGGGGAACGTCAGCCCCAGCATTTT.

This clone has more than one count but fewer than ten. The chain joins TRBV3-1 (or the pseudogene TRBV3-2) to TRBJ2-1; 7 bases match TRBD2. Germline CDR1 reads LGHDT; CDR2 reads YNNKEL (reference sequence). The CDR3 sequence is 16 residues long. V lost 5 bases and J lost 7; bases outside the gene matches: 14. Written as DNA, the CDR3 is TGTGCCAGCAGCTACGGGGGGACTTGGGGTCGGAATGAGCAGTTCTTC. Protein sequence: CASSYGGTWGRNEQFF.

This CDR3 reads CASGLAGGAQSYNEQFF. The CDR3 nucleotides are TGCGCCAGCGGTCTAGCGGGAGGAGCCCAGTCCTACAATGAGCAGTTCTTC. The rearrangement uses TRBV5-1 and TRBJ2-1; TRBD2 matches 11 bases. CDR3 size: 17 residues. J lost 1 base, V lost 7 bases, and 10 bases had no gene match. Germline V gene lookup returns CDR1 SGHRS and CDR2 YFSETQ.